The entry that follows covers one T cell receptor (beta chain) sequence. The data were taken from a study of blood T cell repertoires in COVID-19. The overall study: Acute and convalescent COVID-19 specimens originated in the United States, Italy and Spain. The cDNA or gDNA used as material had been derived from T cells, B-cell-depleted T cells, or PBMCs.

This CDR3 spans 15 amino acids. Per the germline V gene, CDR1 is MNHEY and CDR2 is SVGAGI. The junction had 11 bases not matched to a gene; V was cut back by 6 bases and J by 5 bases. Authors' methods: Amplified reference gene primers provided the basis for estimating nucleated cell counts. The protocol was immunoSEQ multiplex PCR, while the TCRdb copy is restricted to in-frame clones and leaves out a portion. The DNA gave D and trimming, while V, J and clone size come from that table. The table shows 100,000 to 150,000 clones, with roughly 79% occurring only once. This chain links TRBV6-5 with TRBJ2-7; 9 nucleotides align to TRBD2. This TCR came from a woman aged 55-70 years with active or convalescent COVID-19. Input material: peripheral blood. This CDR3 is CASSIISGRVHEQYF. The CDR3 DNA is TGTGCCAGCAGCATTATTAGCGGGAGAGTCCACGAGCAGTACTTC.